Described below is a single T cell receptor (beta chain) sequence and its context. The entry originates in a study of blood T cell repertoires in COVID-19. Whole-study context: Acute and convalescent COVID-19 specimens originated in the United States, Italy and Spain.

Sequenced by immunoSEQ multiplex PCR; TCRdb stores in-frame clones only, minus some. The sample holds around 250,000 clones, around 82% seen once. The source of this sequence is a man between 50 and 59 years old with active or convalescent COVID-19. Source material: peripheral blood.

CDR3 in DNA: TGTGCCAGCAGCCCCACAGGGTCCTCTGGGGCCAACGTCCTGACTTTC. Its protein product is CASSPTGSSGANVLTF. The gene calls are TRBV13 and TRBJ2-6, with D possibly matching TRBD1 (6 bases). The CDR3 loop spans 16 amino acids. V dropped 5 bases and J dropped 0 bases, with 11 bases sitting between them. CDR1 PRHDT and CDR2 FYEKMQ come from the germline V gene (reference sequence).